These T cell receptor beta chains were read from a single sample in a study of cytomegalovirus exposure and HLA in healthy donors. Assay used: immunoSEQ multiplex PCR; TCRdb lists only in-frame clones, some missing. The sample records over 150,000 clones, roughly 78% being singletons. Sequenced input: PBMCs. These receptors came from a woman aged 45-60 years in good health and CMV-seropositive. The conserved cysteine and the conserved F or W are not part of the CDR3 here. D genes are given only for firm matches.

D | J | V | CDR3
TRBD1 | TRBJ1-1 | TRBV11-3 | ASSLTGANTEAF
. | TRBJ2-7 | TRBV30 | AWSVSHEQY
TRBD1 | TRBJ2-7 | TRBV4-1 | ASSQGTGGAEQY
TRBD1 | TRBJ2-2 | TRBV5-1 | ASSLTGTGGSTGELF
TRBD1 | TRBJ2-7 | TRBV5-6 | ASSSDRGRLYEQY
TRBD1 | TRBJ1-5 | TRBV19 | ASTADREDNQPQH
TRBD2 | TRBJ2-5 | TRBV5-4 | ASSSGLAGGGGETQY
. | TRBJ2-2 | TRBV6-1 | ASKNRGPNTGELF
TRBD1 | TRBJ2-2 | TRBV9 | ASSSRTGGSPNTGELF
TRBD2 | TRBJ2-5 | TRBV27 | ASRRSGEETQY
. | TRBJ1-4 | TRBV7-6 | ASSLGGQEKLF
TRBD1 | TRBJ2-7 | TRBV11-2 | ASSLDLGRGQKDEQY
. | TRBJ1-5 | TRBV19 | ASSLVSGNQPQH
. | TRBJ2-5 | TRBV6-1 | AGSRGKKASGTQY
. | TRBJ1-2 | TRBV30 | AWSEQNYGYT
. | TRBJ1-1 | TRBV27 | ATRRGTEAF
. | TRBJ2-3 | TRBV4-1 | ASRQPTSAGAWGDTQY
TRBD1 | TRBJ1-1 | TRBV27 | ASSLDRGGEAF
TRBD1 | TRBJ1-5 | TRBV25-1 | ASSETGARQPQH
. | TRBJ1-2 | TRBV5-6 | ASSPRERNYGYT
. | TRBJ2-1 | TRBV7-9 | ASTKAEYNEQF
. | TRBJ1-1 | TRBV29-1 | SVIWVFGAEAF
. | TRBJ2-3 | TRBV5-6 | ASSGVKRDGADTQY
TRBD2 | TRBJ2-3 | TRBV7-9 | ASSLVGLAGGPDTQY
. | TRBJ2-3 | TRBV2 | ASNDSRTDTQY
. | TRBJ1-1 | TRBV13 | ASTPSRGISEAF